The 15 T cell receptor beta chains listed next were all sequenced from one sample in a study of CD8+ T cells in alopecia areata. RNA extraction was followed by reverse transcription into cDNA, which acted as the sequencing template. Using immunoSEQ multiplex PCR, the repertoire was profiled, and TCRdb retains in-frame clones only, with some absent. The sample has fewer than 200,000 clones; 50% to 75% are singletons. The sample's treatment: oral pan-JAK inhibitor, 5-10 mg twice daily. This specimen was CD4+ T cells sorted from blood, taken at approximately week 60, from a patient treated with tofacitinib. These receptors all stem from a human donor with alopecia areata.

V gene TRBV29-1 combines with J gene TRBJ2-2; 12 nucleotides align to TRBD2. Germline V gives CDR1 SQVTM, CDR2 ANQGSEA. With V trimmed by 8 bases and J by 6 bases, 7 bases remained unmatched. The CDR3 has 14 amino acids. The CDR3 is CSTRRTSGAGELFF. The CDR3 DNA sequence: TGCAGCACGAGGCGGACTAGCGGGGCCGGGGAGCTGTTTTTT.

This clone has more than one count but fewer than ten. The rearrangement uses TRBV5-1 and TRBJ1-2, with D unclear. This CDR3 spans 14 amino acids. From germline, CDR1 is SGHRS and CDR2 YFSETQ. V was clipped by 6 bases and J by 1 base, with 13 bases between them. CDR3 sequence reads: CASTPSDGNYGYTF. The CDR3 nucleotides read TGCGCCAGCACCCCTTCGGACGGTAACTATGGCTACACCTTC.

The V and J genes are TRBV30 and TRBJ1-1, with D perhaps matching TRBD1 (6 bases). The germline V and J ends were trimmed by 3 bases and 6 bases, with 20 bases remaining between them. The CDR3 runs to 15 residues. In germline, CDR1 is GTSNPN, CDR2 SVGIG (reference sequence). The CDR3: CAWRTGRSFTAEAFF. The CDR3 nucleotides read TGTGCCTGGAGGACAGGTCGTTCGTTTACGGCTGAAGCTTTCTTT.

The chain recombines TRBV28 with TRBJ1-5; D not resolved. Germline lookup yields CDR1 MDHEN and CDR2 SYDVKM. The V and J ends lost 3 bases and 2 bases respectively, with 11 bases between them. CDR3 length: 15 amino acids. The CDR3: CASSLGGQRNQPQHF. For the CDR3, the DNA is TGTGCCAGCAGTTTGGGTGGCCAGCGCAATCAGCCCCAGCATTTT.

This clone was seen only once. The rearrangement joins TRBV27 to TRBJ1-2; D ambiguous. Germline V gene data show CDR1 as MNHEY and CDR2 as SMNVEV (reference sequence). The CDR3 consists of 10 residues. Trimming pared 9 bases from V and 8 bases from J, leaving 10 bases between. The chain's CDR3 is CARAPRGYTF. In DNA, the CDR3 is TGTGCCAGGGCCCCCCGGGGCTACACCTTC.

This chain uses TRBV29-1 with TRBJ1-1, with 11 bases lining up with TRBD1. From germline, CDR1 is SQVTM and CDR2 ANQGSEA. Trimming took 7 bases from V and 0 from J; bases not matched to a gene: 4. The CDR3 is 14 residues long. CDR3 protein: CSGTGGPLNTEAFF. CDR3 sequence (DNA): TGCAGCGGGACAGGGGGCCCCTTGAACACTGAAGCTTTCTTT.

The sample holds a few counts of this clone. V usage is TRBV13 and J usage is TRBJ1-1; 7 bases fit TRBD1. Per germline, CDR1 PRHDT and CDR2 FYEKMQ (reference sequence). J lost 0 bases, V lost 4 bases, and 11 bases had no gene match. This CDR3 has 17 residues. The CDR3 nucleotides read TGTGCCAGCAGCTACAGACAGGGTGAAGGGTTGAACACTGAAGCTTTCTTT. Translated: CASSYRQGEGLNTEAFF.

This chain connects TRBV30 to TRBJ2-7; no definite D call. This CDR3 has 12 amino acids. V was trimmed by 4 bases and J by 2 bases, leaving 9 bases between them. Germline CDR1 reads GTSNPN; CDR2 reads SVGIG (reference sequence). CDR3 amino acids: CAWTDGPYEQYF. CDR3 in DNA: TGTGCCTGGACGGACGGTCCCTACGAGCAGTACTTC.

This clone turned up a few times. The V call is TRBV29-1, the J call TRBJ2-1; D may be TRBD2 (6 bases). V was trimmed by 3 bases and J by 9 bases, leaving 15 bases between them. The CDR3 length is 13 residues. The germline V gene encodes CDR1 SQVTM and CDR2 ANQGSEA. The CDR3 coding sequence is TGCAGCGTTGATTCGGAGGGTCTGGGTGAGCAGTTCTTC. Translating it yields CSVDSEGLGEQFF.

The J gene is TRBJ2-7, the V gene TRBV7-9, with TRBD1 matching over 9 bases. The junction had 22 bases not matched to a gene; V was cut back by 5 bases and J by 5 bases. Germline-derived CDR1 and CDR2 are SEHNR and FQNEAQ (reference sequence). This CDR3 spans 19 amino acids. As DNA, the CDR3 is TGTGCCAGCAGCCCCAGACTGGACAGGGGTCATCTTTCTGAACACGAGCAGTACTTC. This codes for CASSPRLDRGHLSEHEQYF.

The chain joins TRBV9 to TRBJ1-6; the D is unclear. CDR1 is SGDLS, CDR2 YYNGEE, per germline. The CDR3 contains 13 residues. Trimming removed 3 bases from V and 7 bases from J, with 8 bases in between. The CDR3 is CASSAGTNSPLHF. The CDR3 DNA sequence: TGTGCCAGCAGCGCTGGTACGAATTCACCCCTCCACTTT.

The rearrangement links TRBV6-5 to TRBJ1-1; 10 bases map to TRBD1. The CDR3 runs 16 residues. V shed 2 bases and J 10 bases; nucleotides not matched to a gene: 13. Germline V CDR1 and CDR2: MNHEY, SVGAGI. DNA of the CDR3: TGTGCCAGCAGTTACGGGGACAGGGGATTTGGCCCCCCAGCTTTCTTT. Translation: CASSYGDRGFGPPAFF.

CDR3 region: CASSPSQGQTFNYGYTF. For the CDR3, the DNA is TGTGCCAGCAGCCCCTCCCAGGGACAGACCTTTAACTATGGCTACACCTTC. The chain employs TRBV7-9 and TRBJ1-2, with 7 bases lining up with TRBD1. The CDR3 has 17 residues. Germline loops: CDR1 SEHNR, CDR2 FQNEAQ (reference sequence). Unmatched junction bases numbered 13, after V lost 5 bases and J lost 1 base.

The genes are TRBV7-2 and TRBJ2-3; 10 bases match TRBD2. The V gene end was trimmed by 4 bases and the J gene end by 0 bases; junction bases not matched to a gene: 13. The CDR3 contains 19 residues. Germline V gene lookup returns CDR1 SGHTA and CDR2 FQGNSA. The CDR3 loop reads CASSSPSGGAVQSTDTQYF. Here the CDR3 DNA reads TGTGCCAGCAGCTCCCCGAGCGGGGGGGCCGTACAGAGCACAGATACGCAGTATTTT.

V is TRBV5-6 and J is TRBJ1-4; tentatively, D is TRBD1 (6 bases). Germline assignment: CDR1 SGHDT and CDR2 YYEEEE. V gave up 4 bases and J gave up 0 bases, with 16 bases separating them. The CDR3 is made up of 17 amino acids. The CDR3 DNA sequence: TGTGCCAGCAGCCGTAAACAGGGAGCTGCAACTAATGAAAAACTGTTTTTT. Protein sequence: CASSRKQGAATNEKLFF. Looking up the rest from reference TRBV5-6 and TRBJ1-4 gives the full variable domain: DAGVTQSPTHLIKTRGQQVTLRCSPKSGHDTVSWYQQALGQGPQFIFQYYEEEERQRGNFPDRFSGHQFPNYSSELNVNALLLGDSALYLCASSRKQGAATNEKLFFGSGTQLSVL.